Below, 20 T cell receptor beta chains from the same sample are listed, as sequenced in a study of blood T cell repertoires in COVID-19 (dated by TCRdb to 2019 to 2021). Library creation used the immunoSEQ multiplex PCR assay. Sourced from immuneACCESS, this table was stored by TCRdb with only in-frame sequences that have V and J called. A share of the clones is absent; for the studies checked, an unresolved V gene accounts for under half, and the remainder has no known explanation. For this sample the table gives approximately 89,000 clones, of which about 96% were detected only once. The ten largest clones capture approximately 4.3% of the sample. Sequenced: peripheral blood. Receptor source: a human donor with active COVID-19. The donor label of this sample is uncertain.

The chain carries TRBV7-2 and TRBJ2-3, with 7 positions matching TRBD2. The CDR3 totals 14 residues. The V segment lost 5 bases and the J segment 9 bases; nucleotides outside the gene matches: 11. Germline V lookup: CDR1 SGHTA, CDR2 FQGNSA. CDR3 sequence: CASSPLPGGETQYF. The CDR3 DNA is TGTGCCAGCAGCCCCCTCCCGGGAGGCGAAACGCAGTATTTT.

The genes are TRBV6-6 and TRBJ1-4, with unresolved D. V was cut by 5 bases and J by 8 bases, with 24 bases left in between. This CDR3 contains 17 residues. Per the germline V gene, CDR1 is MNHNY and CDR2 is SVGAGI (reference sequence). The CDR3 region has the DNA TGTGCCAGCAGTCACCCTCCCGGGAGCAACGACGGGGAAAAACTGTTTTTT. It specifies CASSHPPGSNDGEKLFF.

The rearrangement links TRBV25-1 to TRBJ2-1; 16 bases map to TRBD2. Per germline, CDR1 MGHDK and CDR2 SYGVNS. The V gene end was trimmed by 5 bases and the J gene end by 8 bases; junction bases not matched to a gene: 12. The CDR3 is 18 amino acids. CDR3 amino acids: CASSSRQGLAGGFYEQFF. CDR3 DNA: TGTGCCAGCAGTAGCCGACAGGGACTAGCGGGAGGGTTCTATGAGCAGTTCTTC.

This clone showed up just once. This sequence joins TRBV18 and TRBJ1-2; 8 nucleotides match TRBD1. The CDR3 runs to 16 residues. Germline values: CDR1 KGHSH, CDR2 LQKENI. The V gene end was trimmed by 2 bases and the J gene end by 7 bases; junction bases not matched to a gene: 12. The CDR3 loop is CASSPDGPRQGTGYTF. The CDR3 nucleotides read TGTGCCAGCTCACCAGATGGGCCTCGACAGGGGACTGGCTACACCTTC.

The chain recombines TRBV3-1 (or the pseudogene TRBV3-2) with TRBJ1-6; no firm D call. The CDR3 loop spans 16 amino acids. Germline V gives CDR1 LGHDT, CDR2 YNNKEL (reference sequence). The ends were cut back, 1 base at V and 0 bases at J, with 7 bases in the middle. Here the CDR3 reads CASSQVESSYNSPLHF. CDR3 bases: TGTGCCAGCAGCCAAGTGGAGAGCTCCTATAATTCACCCCTCCACTTT.

This clone has only one observation. The chain links TRBV11-2 to TRBJ2-3; tentatively, D is TRBD1 (6 bases). Deletions cut 6 bases from V and 6 bases from J, with 7 bases between. The CDR3 runs to 11 residues. CDR1 is SGHAT, CDR2 FQNNGV, per germline. The CDR3 bases are TGTGCCAGCAGGCAGGGGGATACGCAGTATTTT. Translated: CASRQGDTQYF.

On this clone itself: No DNA is shown, since the ends of the CDR3 on it are uncertain; the CDR3 is the one TCRdb lists. The J gene is TRBJ2-7, the V gene TRBV5-1; TRBD2 is the table's D call and was not checked against the DNA. In germline, CDR1 is SGHRS, CDR2 YFSETQ. Inclusive of both ends, the CDR3 amounts to 15 amino acids. CDR3: CASSSSGGPPYEQYF.

The rearrangement links TRBV15 to TRBJ1-4, with 10 bases fitting TRBD1. CDR3 size: 17 residues. CDR1 LNHNV and CDR2 YYDKDF come from the germline V gene (reference sequence). V dropped 5 bases and J dropped 5; count of bases not matched to a gene: 11. CDR3 coding DNA: TGTGCCACCAGCGACCCACGAAGGGACAGGGGAAATGAAAAACTGTTTTTT. As protein: CATSDPRRDRGNEKLFF.

The V gene is TRBV21-1, the J gene TRBJ2-5; the table's D call of TRBD2 was not tested on the DNA. TRBV21-1 is reported as a pseudogene. The CDR3 sequence is 19 residues long. The CDR3 DNA follows: TGTGCCAGCAGCTCCGATGGAGGGAACGCCTGCGGGGTTAGGGAGACCCAGTACTTC. This encodes CASSSDGGNACGVRETQYF.

A single count supports this clone. The gene calls are TRBV20-1 and TRBJ2-7; the match to TRBD2 covers 9 bases. From germline, CDR1 is DFQATT and CDR2 SNEGSKA (reference sequence). After removal of 6 bases from V and 3 bases from J, the junction contained 6 bases not matched to a gene. CDR3 length: 13 amino acids. CDR3 sequence: CSASSGRGYEQYF. CDR3 nucleotides: TGCAGTGCCAGTAGCGGGAGAGGCTACGAGCAGTACTTC.

The chain is built from TRBV6-5 and TRBJ2-7; 7 bases line up with TRBD1. Trimming removed 6 bases from V and 4 bases from J; junction bases left unmatched: 12. This CDR3 has 15 amino acids. CDR1 is MNHEY, CDR2 SVGAGI, per germline. In nucleotides, the CDR3 is TGTGCCAGCAGGCAAGGACAGGCCGCTTTTTACGAGCAGTACTTC. This encodes CASRQGQAAFYEQYF.

The V gene is TRBV19, the J gene TRBJ2-7; D gene unclear. The CDR3 has 14 amino acids. V was cut by 4 bases and J by 3 bases, with 13 bases left in between. Germline CDR1 is LNHDA and CDR2 is SQIVND (reference sequence). The CDR3 sequence: CASSKDTGLYEQYF. For the CDR3, the DNA is TGTGCCAGTAGTAAAGACACCGGTCTCTACGAGCAGTACTTC.

This clone was seen a single time. The genes are TRBV11-3 and TRBJ2-5, with 12 bases aligning to TRBD2. The CDR3 spans 17 residues. V lost 1 base, J lost 8 bases, and 11 bases stayed unmatched. CDR1 and CDR2 from the germline V gene are SGHNT and YENEEA. The CDR3 bases are TGTGCCAGCAGCTTAGTAGCTAGCGGGGGGGCAGAGGGAACCCAGTACTTC. Protein sequence: CASSLVASGGAEGTQYF.

This sequence joins TRBV25-1 and TRBJ1-1, with a weak D call TRBD1 (5 bases). CDR1 MGHDK and CDR2 SYGVNS come from the germline V gene. This CDR3 comprises 14 residues. V was clipped by 1 base and J by 1 base, with 7 bases between them. The CDR3 DNA sequence: TGTGCCAGCAGTGAATTGGGGCCGAACACTGAAGCTTTCTTT. Translation gives CASSELGPNTEAFF.

The rearrangement joins TRBV28 to TRBJ2-2; 8 nucleotides line up with TRBD1. Germline V lookup: CDR1 MDHEN, CDR2 SYDVKM. This CDR3 has 15 amino acids. J gave up 1 base and V 7 bases, and 5 bases lay outside the gene matches. The chain's CDR3 is CASTLQGVNTGELFF. The CDR3 region has the DNA TGTGCCAGCACCCTACAGGGGGTGAACACCGGGGAGCTGTTTTTT.

The chain employs TRBV11-3 and TRBJ2-3; 8 bases match TRBD2. Germline values: CDR1 SGHNT, CDR2 YENEEA. The CDR3 covers 15 residues. The V and J ends lost 4 bases and 3 bases, in that order; junction bases with no gene match: 6. The CDR3 loop is CASSSSGLGTDTQYF. CDR3 in DNA: TGTGCCAGCAGCTCCTCGGGACTAGGAACAGATACGCAGTATTTT.

The chain joins TRBV7-9 to TRBJ2-3, with D possibly matching TRBD2 (6 bases). Trimming took 3 bases from V and 0 from J, leaving 7 bases between them. The germline gives CDR1 SEHNR, CDR2 FQNEAQ (reference sequence). This CDR3 region has 14 residues. The CDR3 DNA is TGTGCCAGCAGCTTTAGCGGCAGCACAGATACGCAGTATTTT. It yields the protein CASSFSGSTDTQYF.

The chain links TRBV2 to TRBJ2-3, with D possibly being TRBD2 (6 bases). This CDR3 is built from 15 residues. Germline CDR1 SNHLY, CDR2 FYNNEI. Trimming took 6 bases from V and 1 from J, leaving 14 bases between them. CDR3 in amino acids: CASRRSTSGTDTQYF. CDR3 sequence (DNA): TGTGCCAGCAGGAGATCGACTAGTGGCACAGATACGCAGTATTTT.

The chain carries TRBV6-5 and TRBJ1-2; maybe TRBD1 (6 bases). Germline assignment: CDR1 MNHEY and CDR2 SVGAGI. CDR3 length: 15 amino acids. V lost 10 bases and J lost 0, with 18 bases in between. The CDR3 nucleotides read TGTGCCACCACGCTCAGACAGGAAACTAACTATGGCTACACCTTC. Translating it yields CATTLRQETNYGYTF.

V and J are TRBV3-1 (or the pseudogene TRBV3-2) and TRBJ1-6; TRBD1 matches 8 bases. The CDR3 is 16 amino acids. After removal of 1 base from V and 10 bases from J, the junction contained 9 bases not matched to a gene. Germline CDR1 LGHDT, CDR2 YNNKEL (reference sequence). CDR3 sequence (DNA): TGTGCCAGCAGCCAAGCACGACAGGGGAAGGGATCACCCCTCCACTTT. Translating gives CASSQARQGKGSPLHF.